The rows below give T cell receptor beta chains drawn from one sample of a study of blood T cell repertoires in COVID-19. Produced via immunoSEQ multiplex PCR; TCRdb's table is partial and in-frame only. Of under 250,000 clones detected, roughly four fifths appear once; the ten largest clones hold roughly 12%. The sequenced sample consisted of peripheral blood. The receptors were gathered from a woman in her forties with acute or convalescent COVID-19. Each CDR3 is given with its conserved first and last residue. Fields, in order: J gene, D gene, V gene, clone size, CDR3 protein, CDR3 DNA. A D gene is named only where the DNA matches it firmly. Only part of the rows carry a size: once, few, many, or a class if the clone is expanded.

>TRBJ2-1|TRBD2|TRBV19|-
CASSIRTSGVSVNEQFF
TGTGCCAGTAGTATCAGGACTAGCGGGGTCTCGGTAAATGAGCAGTTCTTC
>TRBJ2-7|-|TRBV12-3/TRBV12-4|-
CASSSYEQYF
TGTGCCAGCAGTTCTTACGAGCAGTACTTC
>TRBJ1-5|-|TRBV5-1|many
CASSLIGGDQPQHF
TGCGCCAGCAGCCTTATCGGGGGTGATCAGCCCCAGCATTTT
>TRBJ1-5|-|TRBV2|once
CASSEDGLSNQPQHF
TGTGCCAGCAGTGAGGATGGGCTCAGCAATCAGCCCCAGCATTTT
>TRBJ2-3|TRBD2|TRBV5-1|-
CASSLGTSRGDTQYF
TGCGCCAGCAGCTTGGGGACTAGCCGAGGAGATACGCAGTATTTT
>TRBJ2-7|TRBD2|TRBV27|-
CASSFSLAGVYEQYF
TGTGCCAGCAGTTTTTCATTAGCGGGAGTTTACGAGCAGTACTTC
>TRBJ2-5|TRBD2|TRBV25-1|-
CASSGVGRGDQETQYF
TGTGCCAGCAGTGGGGTTGGGCGGGGGGACCAAGAGACCCAGTACTTC
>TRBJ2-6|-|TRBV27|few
CASREGGASVLSGANVLTF
TGTGCCAGCAGGGAAGGCGGGGCTAGCGTCCTCTCTGGGGCCAACGTCCTGACTTTC
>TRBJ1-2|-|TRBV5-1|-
CASSPDRLPNYGYTF
TGCGCCAGCAGCCCGGACAGACTTCCTAACTATGGCTACACCTTC
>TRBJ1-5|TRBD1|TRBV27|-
CASSGTGGYQPQHF
TGTGCCAGCAGTGGGACAGGGGGTTATCAGCCCCAGCATTTT
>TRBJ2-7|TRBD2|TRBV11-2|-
CASSFSTGLGYEQYF
TGTGCCAGCAGCTTTTCGACGGGACTAGGCTACGAGCAGTACTTC
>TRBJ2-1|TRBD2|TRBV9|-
CASSVGTSGGNEQFF
TGTGCCAGCAGCGTAGGGACTAGCGGGGGCAATGAGCAGTTCTTC
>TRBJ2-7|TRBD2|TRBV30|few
CAWEGRTSGKSSYEQYF
TGTGCCTGGGAAGGACGGACTAGCGGCAAAAGCTCCTACGAGCAGTACTTC
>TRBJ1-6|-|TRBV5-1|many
CASSLDGQGYNSPLHF
TGCGCCAGCAGCTTGGACGGTCAGGGTTATAATTCACCCCTCCACTTT
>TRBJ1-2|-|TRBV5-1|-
CASSLGQQGYGYTF
TGCGCCAGCAGCTTGGGCCAACAGGGCTATGGCTACACCTTC
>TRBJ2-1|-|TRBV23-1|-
CASSQRWEPPNEQFF
TGCGCCAGCAGTCAAAGGTGGGAGCCTCCAAATGAGCAGTTCTTC
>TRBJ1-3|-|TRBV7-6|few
CASTNDSSGNTIYF
TGTGCCAGCACCAATGATAGCTCTGGAAACACCATATATTTT
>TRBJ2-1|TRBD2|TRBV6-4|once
CASSDSSGIPNEQFF
TGTGCCAGCAGTGACTCTAGCGGGATCCCCAATGAGCAGTTCTTC
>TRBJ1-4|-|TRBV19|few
CASSTGENEKLFF
TGTGCCAGTAGTACGGGGGAGAATGAAAAACTGTTTTTT
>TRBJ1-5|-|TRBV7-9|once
CASSSPDSSNQPQHF
TGTGCCAGCAGCTCCCCGGACTCAAGCAATCAGCCCCAGCATTTT
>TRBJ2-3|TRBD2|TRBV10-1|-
CASSGLAGGNTQYF
TGCGCCAGCAGTGGACTAGCGGGGGGAAATACGCAGTATTTT
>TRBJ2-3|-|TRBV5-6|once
CASSLGVRQGDTQYF
TGTGCCAGCAGCTTGGGGGTGCGGCAGGGAGATACGCAGTATTTT
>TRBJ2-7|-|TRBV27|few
CASSLSGVMNYEQYF
TGTGCCAGCAGTTTATCCGGGGTGATGAATTACGAGCAGTACTTC
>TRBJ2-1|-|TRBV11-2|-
CASSPRGGSSYNEQFF
TGTGCCAGCAGCCCAAGGGGGGGGAGCTCCTACAATGAGCAGTTCTTC
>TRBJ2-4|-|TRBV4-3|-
CASSQDVGAAKNIQYF
TGCGCCAGCAGCCAAGATGTAGGGGCGGCCAAAAACATTCAGTACTTC
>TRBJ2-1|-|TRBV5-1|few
CASSSTAGQNEQFF
TGCGCCAGCAGCTCGACGGCTGGACAAAATGAGCAGTTCTTC
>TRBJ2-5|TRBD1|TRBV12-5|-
CASGTRTGLQETQYF
TGTGCTAGTGGCACCCGGACAGGACTCCAAGAGACCCAGTACTTC
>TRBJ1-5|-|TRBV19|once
CASSIEGGNQPQHF
TGTGCCAGTAGTATCGAGGGGGGCAATCAGCCCCAGCATTTT